The clone carrying this T cell receptor (beta chain) occurred a few times. The antigen remains undetermined. This specimen belongs to a study of CD8 T cells in ankylosing spondylitis. Notes on the study in general: Disease-associated clones were CD8+ and fairly uncommon in peripheral blood. Both synovial fluid and blood in reactive arthritis had previously been reported to carry some motif variants. Significant enrichment of disease-linked clones was reportedly seen in matched ankylosing spondylitis synovial fluid.

Trimming removed 1 base from V and 3 bases from J, with 11 bases in between. Germline-derived CDR1 and CDR2 are SEHNR and FQNEAQ (reference sequence). The length of the CDR3 is 15 residues. TCRdb independently ran MiXCR on the 5' RACE reads; one entry per CDR3 protein. Here the sample spans 150,000 to 250,000 distinct CDR3 sequences, roughly 12% being singletons. Material for sequencing was blood, either unsorted or a sorted T cell fraction (not recorded which). The sequence derives from a male donor with ankylosing spondylitis or in good health (not recorded which). This chain connects TRBV7-9 to TRBJ2-3; D is perhaps TRBD1 (5 bases). The CDR3 DNA reads TGTGCCAGCAGCTTAGTAACGCAGGGAACAGATACGCAGTATTTT. As protein: CASSLVTQGTDTQYF.